Below are 32 T cell receptor beta chains sequenced from a single sample in a study of blood T cell repertoires in COVID-19. Sequencing used immunoSEQ multiplex PCR; TCRdb keeps in-frame clones, though not all of them. The sample holds about 360,000 clones; more than 75% are singletons and the top ten take around 2.9%. Material: peripheral blood. These receptors all stem from a human donor in a cohort sampled during active COVID-19.

This chain joins TRBV9 and TRBJ1-4, with D perhaps matching TRBD1 (6 bases). From germline, CDR1 is SGDLS and CDR2 YYNGEE. Trimming cost V 3 bases and J 8 bases, with 14 bases left between them. The CDR3 runs 14 residues. Here the CDR3 reads CASSGSGGLEKLFF. In DNA, the CDR3 is TGTGCCAGCAGCGGATCGGGGGGGCTGGAAAAACTGTTTTTT. Full variable domain (missing parts from reference TRBV9 and TRBJ1-4): DSGVTQTPKHLITATGQRVTLRCSPRSGDLSVYWYQQSLDQGLQFLIQYYNGEERAKGNILERFSAQQFPDLHSELNLSSLELGDSALYFCASSGSGGLEKLFFGSGTQLSVL.

V gene TRBV5-1 combines with J gene TRBJ1-6, with D maybe TRBD1 (5 bases). Per the germline V gene, CDR1 is SGHRS and CDR2 is YFSETQ. This CDR3 spans 14 amino acids. V dropped 4 bases and J dropped 7 bases, with 12 bases sitting between them. This CDR3 reads CASSQDNSNSPLHF. Here the CDR3 DNA reads TGCGCCAGCAGCCAGGACAACTCCAATTCACCCCTCCACTTT. The complete variable domain, with remaining parts taken from reference TRBV5-1 and TRBJ1-6, reads KAGVTQTPRYLIKTRGQQVTLSCSPISGHRSVSWYQQTPGQGLQFLFEYFSETQRNKGNFPGRFSGRQFSNSRSEMNVSTLELGDSALYLCASSQDNSNSPLHFGNGTRLTVT.

V is TRBV7-6 and J is TRBJ2-1, with TRBD2 identical over 8 bases. The V segment lost 4 bases and the J segment 3 bases; nucleotides outside the gene matches: 5. This CDR3 region has 15 residues. CDR1 is SGHVS, CDR2 FNYEAQ, per germline. As DNA, the CDR3 is TGTGCCAGCAGCTCATTAGCGGGATTCTACAATGAGCAGTTCTTC. This gives the protein CASSSLAGFYNEQFF.

In nucleotides, the CDR3 is TGTGCCAGCAGCCCCCAGGGGGACAGGGGGCTTAGTGAGCAGTTCTTC. Translated, it gives CASSPQGDRGLSEQFF. The genes are TRBV7-3 and TRBJ2-1; 12 positions match TRBD1. After removal of 5 bases from V and 9 bases from J, the junction contained 11 bases not matched to a gene. Germline CDR1 and CDR2: SGHTA and FQGTGA. The CDR3 loop spans 16 amino acids.

The chain is built from TRBV18 and TRBJ1-5; perhaps TRBD1 as D (5 bases). The V gene lost 5 bases and the J gene lost 0 bases, with 11 bases spanning the gap. Germline V gene data show CDR1 as KGHSH and CDR2 as LQKENI. The CDR3 runs to 15 residues. The CDR3 bases are TGTGCCAGCTCAGATACAGGAGATAGCAATCAGCCCCAGCATTTT. Translated, it gives CASSDTGDSNQPQHF.

The chain carries TRBV12-3 or TRBV12-4 and TRBJ2-5, with D unresolved. Trimming removed 3 bases at V and 1 base at J, with 3 bases between. The CDR3 sequence is 12 residues long. The CDR3 nucleotides are TGTGCCAGCAGTTTCCTCCAAGAGACCCAGTACTTC. Its protein product is CASSFLQETQYF.

CDR3 protein: CASSPNSGLSSYNEQFF. In DNA form, the CDR3 reads TGTGCCAGCAGTCCGAATAGCGGATTAAGCTCCTACAATGAGCAGTTCTTC. V is TRBV7-9 and J is TRBJ2-1; D might be TRBD2 (6 bases). V was shortened by 6 bases and J by 0 bases, with 18 bases between the two germline ends. Per germline, CDR1 SEHNR and CDR2 FQNEAQ (reference sequence). The CDR3 runs to 17 residues.

The V call is TRBV7-9, the J call TRBJ2-7; D is unclear. The CDR3 is 11 residues long. V was cut by 6 bases and J by 7 bases, with 10 bases left in between. Germline CDR1 SEHNR, CDR2 FQNEAQ (reference sequence). CDR3 coding DNA: TGTGCCAGCAGTTCCCACCGGGAGCAGTACTTC. Encoded protein: CASSSHREQYF.

The chain carries TRBV2 and TRBJ2-5, with TRBD1 matching over 10 bases. Germline CDR1 reads SNHLY; CDR2 reads FYNNEI. This CDR3 has 17 residues. Trimming cost V 5 bases and J 2 bases; bases outside gene matches: 11. The CDR3 DNA follows: TGTGCCAGCAGTCTGTCCCGGGACAGGGGCCTTCAAGAGACCCAGTACTTC. Translated, it gives CASSLSRDRGLQETQYF.

This chain joins TRBV6-5 and TRBJ1-5, with D possibly TRBD1 on 6 matching bases. The CDR3 consists of 13 residues. V was clipped by 7 bases and J by 5 bases, with 12 bases between them. Germline loops: CDR1 MNHEY, CDR2 SVGAGI. The CDR3 spells CASIRGLDQPQHF. The CDR3 DNA is TGTGCCAGCATCAGGGGTTTAGATCAGCCCCAGCATTTT.

This chain joins TRBV9 and TRBJ2-4; D call uncertain. V was shortened by 0 bases and J by 9 bases, with 13 bases between the two germline ends. The germline V gene has CDR1 SGDLS and CDR2 YYNGEE. This CDR3 has 14 amino acids. This CDR3 is CASSVDSRSGIQYF. DNA of the CDR3: TGTGCCAGCAGCGTAGATTCCCGATCGGGCATTCAGTACTTC.

This chain joins TRBV2 and TRBJ1-1; D is perhaps TRBD1 (5 bases). The CDR3 has 14 residues. Germline assignment: CDR1 SNHLY and CDR2 FYNNEI. V was trimmed by 7 bases and J by 0 bases, leaving 12 bases between them. The CDR3 DNA sequence: TGTGCCAGCAATGGAAGGGGCATGAACACTGAAGCTTTCTTT. Protein product: CASNGRGMNTEAFF.

The chain has TRBV6-5 and TRBJ1-2; 7 bases match TRBD1. In germline, CDR1 is MNHEY, CDR2 SVGAGI. CDR3 size: 14 residues. J lost 0 bases, V lost 5 bases, and 3 bases had no gene match. The CDR3 loop reads CASSTGAPNYGYTF. For the CDR3, the DNA is TGTGCCAGCAGTACAGGGGCACCTAACTATGGCTACACCTTC.

Remarks on this clone: The sample carries other DNA sequences with the same CDR3. CDR3 loop: CASSSRTSGTDTQYF. The CDR3 DNA reads TGTGCCAGCAGCTCGCGGACTAGCGGCACAGATACGCAGTATTTT. V and J are TRBV5-4 and TRBJ2-3, with 9 bases identical to TRBD2. V trimming: 3 bases; J trimming: 1 base; junction bases outside the gene matches: 3. CDR3 length equals 15 residues. Germline loops: CDR1 SGHNT, CDR2 YYREEE (reference sequence).

This chain connects TRBV9 to TRBJ2-1; TRBD2 might be the D (5 bases). Germline V lookup: CDR1 SGDLS, CDR2 YYNGEE. The CDR3 length is 15 residues. V was trimmed by 3 bases and J by 4 bases, leaving 14 bases between them. The CDR3 reads CASSAVEGSYNEQFF. CDR3 DNA: TGTGCCAGCAGCGCGGTAGAGGGATCTTACAATGAGCAGTTCTTC.

V gene TRBV2 combines with J gene TRBJ2-7; maybe TRBD1 (6 bases). V lost 5 bases and J 5 bases, leaving 19 bases between the germline ends. The CDR3 consists of 15 residues. Per the germline V gene, CDR1 is SNHLY and CDR2 is FYNNEI. CDR3 loop: CASSPLRTASNEQYF. Here the CDR3 DNA reads TGTGCCAGCAGTCCCCTGAGGACAGCAAGTAACGAGCAGTACTTC.

The table lists this clone with many counts. The J gene is TRBJ2-7, the V gene TRBV10-3; 12 bases are a match to TRBD2. Germline assignment: CDR1 ENHRY and CDR2 SYGVKD. V was clipped by 5 bases and J by 1 base; unmatched bases: 6. The CDR3 has 16 amino acids. The CDR3 DNA sequence: TGTGCCATCAGTCGACTAGCGGGAGAGAGGTCCTACGAGCAGTACTTC. It specifies CAISRLAGERSYEQYF.

This chain connects TRBV4-1 to TRBJ2-7, with 7 nucleotides matching TRBD1. J gave up 0 bases and V 5 bases, and 7 bases lay outside the gene matches. Per the germline V gene, CDR1 is MGHRA and CDR2 is YSYEKL. The CDR3 is 15 residues long. CDR3 DNA: TGCGCCAGCAGCATTCGACAGGGCTCCTCCTACGAGCAGTACTTC. It specifies CASSIRQGSSYEQYF.

This clone was seen a few times. The genes are TRBV5-1 and TRBJ2-1, with D uncertain. Germline CDR1 reads SGHRS; CDR2 reads YFSETQ. This CDR3 is 12 amino acids long. The V gene lost 3 bases and the J gene lost 2 bases, with 3 bases spanning the gap. The CDR3 DNA sequence: TGCGCCAGCAGCTCCACCTACAATGAGCAGTTCTTC. As protein: CASSSTYNEQFF. The full variable domain, its missing parts supplied by reference TRBV5-1 and TRBJ2-1, is KAGVTQTPRYLIKTRGQQVTLSCSPISGHRSVSWYQQTPGQGLQFLFEYFSETQRNKGNFPGRFSGRQFSNSRSEMNVSTLELGDSALYLCASSSTYNEQFFGPGTRLTVL.

The V and J genes are TRBV23-1 and TRBJ2-7, with TRBD2 matching 7 bases. TRBV23-1 is annotated as an ORF whose role is uncertain. The CDR3 is 15 amino acids. Germline trimming cut 4 bases from V and 1 base from J; bases unmatched to any gene: 7. The CDR3 spells CASSRDGGRSYEQYF. The CDR3 nucleotides read TGCGCCAGCAGTCGTGACGGGGGGAGATCCTACGAGCAGTACTTC.

The chain combines TRBV3-1 (or the pseudogene TRBV3-2) with TRBJ1-3; D uncertain. V lost 5 bases to trimming and J lost 1 base, with 12 bases between them. CDR3 length equals 15 residues. Germline loops: CDR1 LGHDT, CDR2 YNNKEL (reference sequence). The chain's CDR3 is CASSNMWRSGNTIYF. CDR3 sequence (DNA): TGTGCCAGCAGCAACATGTGGCGGTCTGGAAACACCATATATTTT.

The chain carries TRBV6-2 or TRBV6-3 and TRBJ2-2, with D possibly TRBD2 on 6 matching bases. This CDR3 spans 17 amino acids. Trimming left V 6 bases short and J 7 bases short, with 24 bases between. The germline gives CDR1 MNHEY, CDR2 SVGEGT. The CDR3: CASSQGLSGAWIGELFF. DNA for the CDR3: TGTGCCAGCAGCCAGGGCCTTTCGGGAGCTTGGATCGGGGAGCTGTTTTTT.

The chain links TRBV19 to TRBJ2-1; TRBD1 aligns across 7 bases. The CDR3 runs to 12 residues. The junction had 10 bases not matched to a gene; V was cut back by 5 bases and J by 15 bases. Looked up from germline, CDR1 is LNHDA and CDR2 is SQIVND (reference sequence). CDR3 sequence reads: CASSPTGERGFF. DNA of the CDR3: TGTGCCAGTAGTCCAACAGGGGAAAGGGGGTTCTTC.

The table lists this clone with a count of one. The chain recombines TRBV19 with TRBJ1-2; a weak D match, TRBD1 (5 bases). The V gene's germline CDR1 is LNHDA and CDR2 SQIVND (reference sequence). Trimming stripped 4 bases from V and 0 bases from J, with 12 bases between. This CDR3 contains 15 residues. CDR3 bases: TGTGCCAGTAGTACACGACAGTTTGCTAACTATGGCTACACCTTC. This encodes CASSTRQFANYGYTF.

The rearrangement links TRBV2 to TRBJ1-2; 9 bases map to TRBD1. V shed 6 bases and J 4 bases; nucleotides not matched to a gene: 6. CDR1 and CDR2 (germline): SNHLY, FYNNEI. The CDR3 contains 14 residues. The chain's CDR3 is CASRETGGSYGYTF. The DNA of the CDR3 is TGTGCCAGCAGGGAGACAGGGGGAAGCTATGGCTACACCTTC. Combining the CDR3 with reference TRBV2 and TRBJ1-2 gives the whole variable domain EPEVTQTPSHQVTQMGQEVILRCVPISNHLYFYWYRQILGQKVEFLVSFYNNEISEKSEIFDDQFSVERPDGSNFTLKIRSTKLEDSAMYFCASRETGGSYGYTFGSGTRLTVV.

This clone was counted a few times. V is TRBV19 and J is TRBJ2-2; 9 nucleotides agree with TRBD1. With 7 bases clipped from V and 5 bases from J, the junction kept 5 bases outside the gene matches. CDR1 is LNHDA, CDR2 SQIVND, per germline (reference sequence). The CDR3 runs 14 residues. The CDR3 coding sequence is TGTGCCAGTACGGGACAGGGTTTTACCGGGGAGCTGTTTTTT. As protein: CASTGQGFTGELFF.

This chain joins TRBV28 and TRBJ1-4; TRBD1 matches at 10 bases. The germline CDR1 and CDR2 sequences are MDHEN and SYDVKM. The CDR3 runs to 17 residues. V was pared by 2 bases and J by 7 bases, with 10 bases of the junction left unmatched. CDR3 protein: CASSLPGTGEQGEKLFF. In nucleotides, the CDR3 is TGTGCCAGCAGTTTACCCGGGACAGGGGAGCAAGGTGAAAAACTGTTTTTT.

The chain joins TRBV6-5 to TRBJ2-7; tentative D call: TRBD1 (5 bases). Between the trimmed V and J ends, which lost 0 bases and 3 bases, there was a span of 9 bases. Germline CDR1 and CDR2: MNHEY and SVGAGI. This CDR3 contains 14 residues. Here the CDR3 DNA reads TGTGCCAGCAGTTACTCAGGGCAGGGCTACGAGCAGTACTTC. It yields the protein CASSYSGQGYEQYF.

The rearrangement links TRBV9 to TRBJ1-1; D ambiguous. CDR1 is SGDLS, CDR2 YYNGEE, per germline. This CDR3 is 14 amino acids long. V lost 4 bases to trimming and J lost 1 base, with 11 bases between them. The CDR3 DNA reads TGTGCCAGCAGCTCCTCGAACACGAACACTGAAGCTTTCTTT. It yields the protein CASSSSNTNTEAFF. The full variable domain, in which reference TRBV9 and TRBJ1-1 provide the parts outside the CDR3, is DSGVTQTPKHLITATGQRVTLRCSPRSGDLSVYWYQQSLDQGLQFLIQYYNGEERAKGNILERFSAQQFPDLHSELNLSSLELGDSALYFCASSSSNTNTEAFFGQGTRLTVV.

J is TRBJ2-5 and V is TRBV18, with D maybe TRBD1 (5 bases). The germline gives CDR1 KGHSH, CDR2 LQKENI. Trimming cost V 0 bases and J 7 bases, with 12 bases left between them. The CDR3 is 14 amino acids. The CDR3 DNA reads as TGTGCCAGCTCACCACCGACAGAGGTTGGGACCCAGTACTTC. Translation gives CASSPPTEVGTQYF.

This chain links TRBV5-4 with TRBJ2-3, with 9 nucleotides matching TRBD2. The J segment lost 4 bases and the V segment lost 0 bases, leaving 3 bases of the junction unmatched. The CDR3 runs 15 residues. The germline V gene encodes CDR1 SGHNT and CDR2 YYREEE (reference sequence). CDR3: CASSLGGGAPDTQYF. CDR3 DNA: TGTGCCAGCAGCTTGGGCGGGGGGGCCCCAGATACGCAGTATTTT.

The V and J genes are TRBV29-1 and TRBJ1-3; maybe TRBD1 (5 bases). Germline V CDR1 and CDR2: SQVTM, ANQGSEA. Trimming removed 4 bases from V and 3 bases from J, with 19 bases in between. This CDR3 has 16 amino acids. CDR3 region: CSVALMANRNGNTIYF. CDR3 coding DNA: TGCAGCGTTGCATTGATGGCCAACAGGAATGGAAACACCATATATTTT.